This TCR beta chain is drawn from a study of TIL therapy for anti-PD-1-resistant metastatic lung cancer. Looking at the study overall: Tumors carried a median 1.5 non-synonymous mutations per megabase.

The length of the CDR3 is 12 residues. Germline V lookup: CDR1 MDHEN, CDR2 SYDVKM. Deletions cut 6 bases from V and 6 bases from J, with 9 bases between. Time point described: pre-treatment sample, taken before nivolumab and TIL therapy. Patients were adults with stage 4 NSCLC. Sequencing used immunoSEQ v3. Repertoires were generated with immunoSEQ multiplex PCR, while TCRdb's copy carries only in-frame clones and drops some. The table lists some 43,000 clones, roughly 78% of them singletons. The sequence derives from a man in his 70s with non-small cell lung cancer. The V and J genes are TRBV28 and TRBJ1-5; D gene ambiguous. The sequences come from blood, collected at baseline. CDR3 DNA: TGTGCCAGCAGAGGATCGGGTCAGCCCCAGCATTTT. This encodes CASRGSGQPQHF.